A selection of T cell receptor beta chains follows, all from one sample in a study of shared clonotypes between healthy human individuals. Here immunoSEQ multiplex PCR was the method, and the copy in TCRdb shows in-frame clones only, minus some. The table lists approximately 840,000 clones, approximately 96% of them singletons. Source material: naive CD8+ T cells sorted from blood. Source of these receptors: a young man in good health. The CDR3 runs from the conserved cysteine through the conserved F or W. The D gene is left open where the match is weak. Clone size is not always given. Where it is, it says once, few, many or a class for expanded clones.

>TRBV4-1|once|.|TRBJ2-7
TGCGCCAGCAGTACGGGACAAGGGCGGGGATACGAGCAGTACTTC
CASSTGQGRGYEQYF
>TRBV13|.|TRBD1|TRBJ2-2
TGTGCCAGCAGCTCCTTCCAGGGGGCTATAGCCGGGGAGCTGTTTTTT
CASSSFQGAIAGELFF
>TRBV7-9|once|.|TRBJ1-5
TGTGCCAGCATGAACGAAGGAGGAGGATCCCCACAATTGGCCCAGCATTTT
CASMNEGGGSPQLAQHF
>TRBV9|.|.|TRBJ1-5
TGTGCCAGCAGCGAGGAAGGGTTCCAGCCCCAGCATTTT
CASSEEGFQPQHF
>TRBV7-9|.|.|TRBJ2-1
TGTGCCAGCAGCACACAGCAAGGGGACCCTCGTAGTCTGTTCTTC
CASSTQQGDPRSLFF
>TRBV28|.|.|TRBJ1-4
TGTGCCAGCAGTGGGGTTAATCCAACTAATGAAAAACTGTTTTTT
CASSGVNPTNEKLFF
>TRBV2|.|.|TRBJ2-5
TGTGCCACCCTACATGGGACCCAGTACTTC
CATLHGTQYF
>TRBV5-6|.|TRBD1|TRBJ1-5
TGTGCCAGCAGCTTGAGGGGACAGTTCAATCAGCCCCAGCATTTT
CASSLRGQFNQPQHF
>TRBV29-1|once|.|TRBJ1-2
TGCAGCGTTGAGGACAGAAATGGCTACACCTTC
CSVEDRNGYTF
>TRBV27|.|TRBD1|TRBJ1-1
TGTGCCAGCAGCTTACAGGGGGCGAACACTGAAGCTTTCTTT
CASSLQGANTEAFF
>TRBV10-3|.|TRBD1|TRBJ2-7
TGTGCCATCACCCCGGGACAGGGTCCCTACGAGCAGTACTTC
CAITPGQGPYEQYF
>TRBV27|.|.|TRBJ2-1
TGTGCCAGCAGTTCACGGAGTAATGAGCAGTTCTTC
CASSSRSNEQFF
>TRBV7-9|.|.|TRBJ2-7
TGTGCCAGCAGCTTAGCAGCCCGGGACCCCATCCCCTACGAGCAGTACTTC
CASSLAARDPIPYEQYF
>TRBV7-9|.|.|TRBJ2-5
TGTGCCAGCAGCCCTCCCCCCCAAGAGACCCAGTACTTC
CASSPPPQETQYF